The next 8 T cell receptor beta chains were all read from a single sample in a study of shared T cell receptors in the human thymus. Assay: immunoSEQ multiplex PCR; the TCRdb copy retains only in-frame clones and omits some. The table shows hundreds of thousands of clones, with about 89% occurring only once. These same records also appear under a second study, on human thymus T cells.

Sequenced: thymocytes. The receptor source for this set is a boy younger than two with a congenital heart defect.

V and J are TRBV11-2 and TRBJ2-1; D is ambiguous. The ends were cut back, 1 base at V and 4 bases at J, with 11 bases in the middle. The germline V gene encodes CDR1 SGHAT and CDR2 FQNNGV. CDR3 length: 15 residues. The CDR3 sequence: CASSLVHARYNEQFF. DNA for the CDR3: TGTGCCAGCAGCTTAGTTCACGCGCGTTACAATGAGCAGTTCTTC.

The genes are TRBV10-1 and TRBJ2-7, with 8 bases lining up with TRBD2. J was trimmed by 0 bases and V by 2 bases; bases with no gene match: 24. Germline V gene sequence: CDR1 WNHNN, CDR2 SYGVQD (reference sequence). The CDR3 sequence is 22 residues long. The chain's CDR3 is CASSELQAGVKVAGRSSYEQYF. The DNA for the CDR3 is TGCGCCAGCAGTGAGCTACAGGCGGGTGTGAAGGTAGCGGGAAGGAGCTCCTACGAGCAGTACTTC.

The chain couples TRBV2 to TRBJ2-1; 7 bases fit TRBD2. The CDR3 runs 14 residues. J gave up 3 bases and V 3 bases, and 2 bases lay outside the gene matches. CDR1 and CDR2 from the germline V gene are SNHLY and FYNNEI. For the CDR3, the DNA is TGTGCCAGCAGTGATGCGGGAGACTACAATGAGCAGTTCTTC. Encoded protein: CASSDAGDYNEQFF.

This clone was seen only a few times. This sequence joins TRBV5-1 and TRBJ1-1, with TRBD1 matching over 8 bases. Germline values: CDR1 SGHRS, CDR2 YFSETQ. This CDR3 is built from 20 residues. Unmatched junction bases numbered 22, after V lost 5 bases and J lost 1 base. The DNA for the CDR3 is TGCGCCAGCAGGTTAGGACAGGGCGGAGGGATCTTTTTCCGGAACACTGAAGCTTTCTTT. Protein sequence: CASRLGQGGGIFFRNTEAFF.

This rearrangement joins TRBV5-6 to TRBJ2-1; D unresolved. Germline V gene data show CDR1 as SGHDT and CDR2 as YYEEEE. The CDR3 extends over 12 amino acids. Trimming cost V 2 bases and J 7 bases, with 7 bases left between them. The CDR3 DNA sequence: TGTGCCAGCAGCTTAGTAGAAAATGAGCAGTTCTTC. The encoded protein is CASSLVENEQFF.

The CDR3 bases are TGTGCCAGCAGCACTAGCGGGAGGGCCAGGACCGGGGAGCTGTTTTTT. As protein: CASSTSGRARTGELFF. V is TRBV5-6 and J is TRBJ2-2; 13 nucleotides match TRBD2. This CDR3 has 16 amino acids. Germline V gives CDR1 SGHDT, CDR2 YYEEEE. After removal of 4 bases from V and 5 bases from J, the junction contained 5 bases not matched to a gene.

The V gene is TRBV25-1, the J gene TRBJ2-7; 10 positions agree with TRBD2. Per germline, CDR1 MGHDK and CDR2 SYGVNS. V was clipped by 2 bases and J by 3 bases; unmatched bases: 7. The CDR3 extends over 16 amino acids. Here the CDR3 DNA reads TGTGCCAGCAGTGAACAGTCCAGGACTAGCGGCTACGAGCAGTACTTC. Its protein is CASSEQSRTSGYEQYF.

This clone has more than one count but fewer than ten. The chain links TRBV6-1 to TRBJ1-2; perhaps TRBD1 as D (5 bases). V lost 8 bases and J lost 3, with 13 bases in between. Germline loops: CDR1 MNHNS, CDR2 SASEGT. The CDR3 is made up of 13 amino acids. The CDR3 sequence: CASRWTTDYGYTF. CDR3 sequence (DNA): TGTGCCAGCCGGTGGACAACTGACTATGGCTACACCTTC.